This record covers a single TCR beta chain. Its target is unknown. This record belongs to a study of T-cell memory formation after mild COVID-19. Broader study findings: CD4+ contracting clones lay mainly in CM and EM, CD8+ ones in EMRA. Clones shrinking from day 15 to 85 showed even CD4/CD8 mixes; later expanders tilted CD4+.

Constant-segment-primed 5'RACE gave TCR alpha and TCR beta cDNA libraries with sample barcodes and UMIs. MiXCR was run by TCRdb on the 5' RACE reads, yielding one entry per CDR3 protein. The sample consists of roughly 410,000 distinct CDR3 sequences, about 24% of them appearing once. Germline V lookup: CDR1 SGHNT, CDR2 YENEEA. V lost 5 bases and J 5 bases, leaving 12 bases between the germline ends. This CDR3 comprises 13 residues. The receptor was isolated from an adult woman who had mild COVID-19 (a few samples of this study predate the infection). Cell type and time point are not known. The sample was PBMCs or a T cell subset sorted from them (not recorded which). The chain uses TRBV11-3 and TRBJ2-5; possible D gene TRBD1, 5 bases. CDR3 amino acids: CASSQDSRETQYF. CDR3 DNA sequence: TGTGCCAGCAGCCAAGACAGCAGGGAGACCCAGTACTTC.